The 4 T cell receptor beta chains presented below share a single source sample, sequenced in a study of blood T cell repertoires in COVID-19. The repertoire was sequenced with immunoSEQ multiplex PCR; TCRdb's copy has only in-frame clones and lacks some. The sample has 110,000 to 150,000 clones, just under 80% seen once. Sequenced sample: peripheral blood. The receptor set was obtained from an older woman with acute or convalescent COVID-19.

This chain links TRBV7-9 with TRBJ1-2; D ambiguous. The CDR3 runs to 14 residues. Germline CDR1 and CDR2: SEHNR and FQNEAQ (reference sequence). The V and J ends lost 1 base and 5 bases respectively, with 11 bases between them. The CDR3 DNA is TGTGCCAGCAGCTTAGACTCCTACTCTTATGGCTACACCTTC. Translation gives CASSLDSYSYGYTF.

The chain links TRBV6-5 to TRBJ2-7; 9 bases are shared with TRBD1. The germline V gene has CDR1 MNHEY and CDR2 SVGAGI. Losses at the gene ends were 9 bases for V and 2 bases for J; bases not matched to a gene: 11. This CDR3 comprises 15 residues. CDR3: CASRNPGQGPYEQYF. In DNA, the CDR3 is TGTGCCAGTCGTAACCCGGGACAGGGCCCCTACGAGCAGTACTTC.

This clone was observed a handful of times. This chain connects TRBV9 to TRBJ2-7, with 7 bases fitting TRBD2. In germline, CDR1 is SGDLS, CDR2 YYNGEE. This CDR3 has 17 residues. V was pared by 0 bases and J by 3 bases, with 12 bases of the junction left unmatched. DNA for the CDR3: TGTGCCAGCAGCGTAGCGCCCTCGGGGCGGGGGTACTACGAGCAGTACTTC. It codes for CASSVAPSGRGYYEQYF.

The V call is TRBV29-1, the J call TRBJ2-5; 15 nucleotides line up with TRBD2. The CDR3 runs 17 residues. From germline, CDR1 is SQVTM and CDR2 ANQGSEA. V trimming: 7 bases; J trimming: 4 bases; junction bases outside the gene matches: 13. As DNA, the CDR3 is TGCAGCGCCGACGGGACTAGCGGGAGGTCGACAGGAGAGACCCAGTACTTC. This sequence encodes CSADGTSGRSTGETQYF.